This TCR beta chain was obtained from a study of shared clonotypes between healthy human individuals. Study-level information: Plates per donor: three CD4 naive, three CD4 memory, two CD8 naive, one CD8 memory.

In the study's own analysis: Without quality scores, immunoSEQ junctional reads could not be filtered like full-length reads. Assay used: immunoSEQ multiplex PCR; TCRdb lists only in-frame clones, some missing. V and J calls and clone size are as listed in that table; D and trimming were resolved from the DNA. The data hold millions of clones, with approximately 90% observed a single time. This CDR3 is 14 amino acids long. The V and J ends lost 11 bases and 2 bases, in that order; junction bases with no gene match: 3. In germline, CDR1 is MGHRA, CDR2 YSYEKL. Study outcomes and limitations: Clonotypes not shared had lower generation probabilities than those common to all four donors.

As for this clone: What it binds is unknown.

Sample: naive CD4+ T cells sorted from blood. As for subset: CD45RA+ positively selected. This clonotype was obtained from a man aged 18 to 30 in good health. The gene calls are TRBV4-1 and TRBJ2-1, with TRBD2 matching 13 bases. As DNA, the CDR3 is TGCGCCGACGGACTAGCGGGAGCCTACAATGAGCAGTTCTTC. Translated, it gives CADGLAGAYNEQFF.